This T cell receptor (beta chain) appears in the sequencing data of a study of blood T cell repertoires in COVID-19. Clones were read by immunoSEQ multiplex PCR, and TCRdb kept only the in-frame ones, dropping some. Of some 320,000 clones in the sample, about nine tenths were seen once. The germline V gene encodes CDR1 SQVTM and CDR2 ANQGSEA. This CDR3 comprises 12 residues. Trimming shortened V by 0 bases and J by 10 bases, and 13 bases separated the two germline ends. This clone has more than one count but fewer than ten. The chain combines TRBV29-1 with TRBJ2-7; D might be TRBD2 (5 bases). Sequencing was carried out using PBMCs or T cells enriched from blood (not recorded which). This TCR was sampled from a man in his 60s who had recovered from COVID-19. CDR3 residues: CSVEDVMEEQYF. The CDR3 nucleotides read TGCAGCGTTGAAGATGTTATGGAGGAACAGTACTTC.